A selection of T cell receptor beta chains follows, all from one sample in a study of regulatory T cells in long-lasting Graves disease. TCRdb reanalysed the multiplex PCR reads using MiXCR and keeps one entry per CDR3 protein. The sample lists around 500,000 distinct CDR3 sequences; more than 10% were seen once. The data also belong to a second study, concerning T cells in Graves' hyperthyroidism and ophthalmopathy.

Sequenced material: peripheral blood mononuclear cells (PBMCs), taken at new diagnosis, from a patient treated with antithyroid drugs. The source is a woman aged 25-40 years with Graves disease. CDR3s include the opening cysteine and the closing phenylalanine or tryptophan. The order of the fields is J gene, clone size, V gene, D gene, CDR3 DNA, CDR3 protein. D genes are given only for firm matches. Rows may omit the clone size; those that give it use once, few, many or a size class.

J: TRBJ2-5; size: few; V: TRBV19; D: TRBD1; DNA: TGTGCCAGTAGTGGCGGACAGGGGGCTCTAGAGACCCAGTACTTC; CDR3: CASSGGQGALETQYF
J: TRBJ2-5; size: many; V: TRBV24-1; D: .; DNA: TGTGCCACCAGTGACACAAGACAGGAACTCCAAGAGACCCAGTACTTC; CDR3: CATSDTRQELQETQYF
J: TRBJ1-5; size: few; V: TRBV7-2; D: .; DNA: TGTGCCAGCAGCTTAGCTACCGGGACTCAACAGCCCCAGCATTTT; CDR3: CASSLATGTQQPQHF
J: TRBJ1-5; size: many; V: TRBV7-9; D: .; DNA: TGTGCCAGCAGGGGGGACGGGGATCAGCCCCAGCATTTT; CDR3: CASRGDGDQPQHF
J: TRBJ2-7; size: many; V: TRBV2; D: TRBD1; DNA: TGTGCCAGCAGTGAAGCGGGACAGATATACGAGCAGTACTTC; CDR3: CASSEAGQIYEQYF
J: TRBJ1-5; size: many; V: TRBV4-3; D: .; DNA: TGCGCCAGCAGCCAAGATCTAGGGAACAATCAGCCCCAGCATTTT; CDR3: CASSQDLGNNQPQHF
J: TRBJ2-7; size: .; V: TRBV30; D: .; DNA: TGTGCCCTGCTTACGGGATCCCACGAGCAGTACTTC; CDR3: CALLTGSHEQYF
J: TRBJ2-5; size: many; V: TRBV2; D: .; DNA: TGTGCCAGCCGACCCGGGGTCTTGATGGAGACCCAGTACTTC; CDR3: CASRPGVLMETQYF
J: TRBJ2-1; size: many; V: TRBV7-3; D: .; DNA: TGTGCCAGCAGCTCCCGACAGGCGAGCTCCTACAATGAGCAGTTCTTC; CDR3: CASSSRQASSYNEQFF
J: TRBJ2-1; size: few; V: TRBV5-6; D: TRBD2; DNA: TGTGCCAGCAGCCCAACAGGAGCGGGAGGTATGCTGTACAATGAGCAGTTCTTC; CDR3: CASSPTGAGGMLYNEQFF
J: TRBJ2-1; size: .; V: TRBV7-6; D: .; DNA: TGTGCCAGCAGCTTATCACTAGCCCCGAATGAGCAGTTCTTC; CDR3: CASSLSLAPNEQFF
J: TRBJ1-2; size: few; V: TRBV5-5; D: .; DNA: TGTGCCAGCAGCTTGGGTGGGACACGAGCTAACTATGGCTACACCTTC; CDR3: CASSLGGTRANYGYTF
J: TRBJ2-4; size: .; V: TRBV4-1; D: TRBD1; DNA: TGCGCCAGCAGCTCCGGACAGGGTGTCGCCAAAAACATTCAGTACTTC; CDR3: CASSSGQGVAKNIQYF
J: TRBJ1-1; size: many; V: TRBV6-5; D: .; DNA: TGTGCCAGCAGTTACTACCTAACGGGGACGAACACTGAAGCTTTCTTT; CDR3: CASSYYLTGTNTEAFF
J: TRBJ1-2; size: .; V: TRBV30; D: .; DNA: TGTGCCTGGAGTGTACGAGACGCAGGGAGGGTCTACTATGGCTACACCTTC; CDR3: CAWSVRDAGRVYYGYTF
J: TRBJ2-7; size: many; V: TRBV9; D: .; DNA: TGTGCCAGCAGCGTAGTTGGCGGTTCCTACGAGCAGTACTTC; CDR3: CASSVVGGSYEQYF
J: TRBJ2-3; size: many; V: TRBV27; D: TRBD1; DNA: TGTGCCAGCAGGCCCCTCGGGACAGGGGCCGATACGCAGTATTTT; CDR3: CASRPLGTGADTQYF
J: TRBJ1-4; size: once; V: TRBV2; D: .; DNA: TGTGCCAGCAGTGGGAGGAGTAAGGAAAAACTGCTTTTT; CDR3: CASSGRSKEKLLF
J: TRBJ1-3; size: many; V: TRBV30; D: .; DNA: TGTGCCTGGAGTTTTGACAGTAATACGGACACCATATATTTT; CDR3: CAWSFDSNTDTIYF
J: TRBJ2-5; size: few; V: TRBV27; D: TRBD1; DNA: TGTGCCAGCAGTTTTGACAGGGGGCAGTCCCAAGAGACCCAGTACTTC; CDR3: CASSFDRGQSQETQYF
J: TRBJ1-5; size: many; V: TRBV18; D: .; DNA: TGTGCCAGCTCACCGACGGACCGTAATCAGCCCCAGCATTTT; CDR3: CASSPTDRNQPQHF
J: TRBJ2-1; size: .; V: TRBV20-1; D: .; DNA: TGCAGTGCTAGAGTGTCCCGGCAGGGGGGGGGCAATGAGCAGTTCTTC; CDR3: CSARVSRQGGGNEQFF
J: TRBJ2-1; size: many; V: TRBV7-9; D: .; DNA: TGTGCCAGCAGCTTAGTAACAGGGACGTACAATGAGCAGTTCTTC; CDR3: CASSLVTGTYNEQFF
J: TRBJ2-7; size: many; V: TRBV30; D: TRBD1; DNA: TGTGCCTGGAGTCAAGGCAGGGGGCTTGACGAGCAGTACTTC; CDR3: CAWSQGRGLDEQYF
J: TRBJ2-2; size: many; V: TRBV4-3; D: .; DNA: TGCGCCAGCAGCCAAGCGCTGACGGACACCGGGGAGCTGTTTTTT; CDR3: CASSQALTDTGELFF
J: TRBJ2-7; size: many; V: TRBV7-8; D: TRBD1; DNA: TGTGCCAGCAGCTTAGAGGGACAGGGGACCTACGAGCAGTACTTC; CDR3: CASSLEGQGTYEQYF